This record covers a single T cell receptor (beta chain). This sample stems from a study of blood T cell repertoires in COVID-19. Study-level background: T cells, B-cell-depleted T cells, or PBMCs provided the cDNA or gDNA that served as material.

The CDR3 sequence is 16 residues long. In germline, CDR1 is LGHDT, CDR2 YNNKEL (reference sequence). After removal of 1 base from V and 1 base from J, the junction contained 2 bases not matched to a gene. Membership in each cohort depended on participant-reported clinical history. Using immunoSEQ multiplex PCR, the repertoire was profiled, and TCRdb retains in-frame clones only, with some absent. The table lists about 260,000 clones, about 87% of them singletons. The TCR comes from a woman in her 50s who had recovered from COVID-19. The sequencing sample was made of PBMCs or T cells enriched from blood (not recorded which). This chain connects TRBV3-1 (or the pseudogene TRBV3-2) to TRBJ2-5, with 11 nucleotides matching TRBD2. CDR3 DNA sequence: TGTGCCAGCAGCCAAGCAGGGACTAGCGGCCAAGAGACCCAGTACTTC. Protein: CASSQAGTSGQETQYF.